The 29 T cell receptor beta chains below come from one sample, sequenced in a study of cytomegalovirus exposure and HLA in healthy donors. Primers for the PCR totalled 60 Vbeta and 13 Jbeta. Data came from immunoSEQ multiplex PCR; TCRdb stores just in-frame clones and leaves some out. This sample yields tens of thousands of clones, of which roughly 77% are seen a single time; 2% to 2.5% belongs to the top ten. Sequenced sample: PBMCs. These receptors were collected from a man between 40 and 49 years old in good health and CMV-seronegative.

This chain joins TRBV30 and TRBJ2-5; the D is unclear. The DNA end favors TRBJ2-7, so the J call may be wrong. The CDR3 is 13 residues long. Germline CDR1 is GTSNPN and CDR2 is SVGIG (reference sequence). CDR3 DNA sequence: TGTGCCTGGACGCGCGGAAGCTCCTACGAGCAGTACTTC. It codes for CAWTRGSSYEQYF.

V gene TRBV5-1 combines with J gene TRBJ2-2; 13 bases match TRBD2. Germline assignment: CDR1 SGHRS and CDR2 YFSETQ. The junction had 9 bases not matched to a gene; V was cut back by 4 bases and J by 6 bases. This CDR3 contains 17 residues. The DNA of the CDR3 is TGCGCCAGCAGCGGGAACCCGGGACTAGCGGGGTCCGGGGAGCTGTTTTTT. Translation: CASSGNPGLAGSGELFF.

The count of this clone is one. The chain employs TRBV4-1 and TRBJ2-7; D not certain. The CDR3 contains 14 residues. Germline V gene sequence: CDR1 MGHRA, CDR2 YSYEKL. V was clipped by 1 base and J by 3 bases, with 10 bases between them. In nucleotides, the CDR3 is TGCGCCAGCAGCCAAGTGGCGGCAGTCTACGAGCAGTACTTC. It codes for CASSQVAAVYEQYF.

This clone has a handful of counts. The gene calls are TRBV5-1 and TRBJ2-1; no clear D gene. V shed 5 bases and J shed 4 bases, with 10 bases lying between them. CDR3 length: 13 amino acids. Germline V gene data show CDR1 as SGHRS and CDR2 as YFSETQ. In DNA form, the CDR3 reads TGCGCCAGCAGAGAAACATCTTACAATGAGCAGTTCTTC. As protein: CASRETSYNEQFF.

The rearrangement uses TRBV7-8 and TRBJ1-1; 7 nucleotides agree with TRBD1. J lost 8 bases, V lost 5 bases, and 8 bases had no gene match. Germline V gene lookup returns CDR1 SGHVS and CDR2 FQNEAQ. This CDR3 is built from 13 residues. CDR3 in DNA: TGTGCCAGCAGCGATGGGACAGAAAGAGAAGCTTTCTTT. Amino acid sequence: CASSDGTEREAFF.

This clone has a handful of counts. This rearrangement joins TRBV10-2 to TRBJ1-3; 9 bases map to TRBD1. The CDR3 runs to 15 residues. Germline-derived CDR1 and CDR2 are WSHSY and SAAADI. The junction had 4 bases not matched to a gene; V was cut back by 3 bases and J by 4 bases. The CDR3 is CASSDTGGSGNTIYF. CDR3 nucleotides: TGCGCCAGCAGTGATACAGGGGGCTCCGGAAACACCATATATTTT.

The rearrangement uses TRBV7-9 and TRBJ1-2; 10 bases align to TRBD1. The CDR3 spans 13 residues. V gave up 6 bases and J gave up 6 bases; unmatched junction bases: 4. Germline V CDR1 and CDR2: SEHNR, FQNEAQ (reference sequence). CDR3 DNA sequence: TGTGCCAGCAGTTCCGGGACAGGGGATGGCTACACCTTC. It translates to CASSSGTGDGYTF.

CDR3 sequence (DNA): TGTGCCAGCAGTTTATCGACAGGGACCTACGAGCAGTACTTC. This codes for CASSLSTGTYEQYF. The chain has TRBV27 and TRBJ2-7, with 7 bases aligning to TRBD1. CDR3 length: 14 residues. Germline lookup yields CDR1 MNHEY and CDR2 SMNVEV (reference sequence). J was trimmed by 2 bases and V by 0 bases; bases with no gene match: 1.

The rearrangement joins TRBV30 to TRBJ1-1, with 7 positions matching TRBD1. Trimming removed 0 bases from V and 1 base from J; junction bases left unmatched: 14. Germline CDR1 reads GTSNPN; CDR2 reads SVGIG (reference sequence). This CDR3 spans 18 amino acids. The CDR3 DNA follows: TGTGCCTGGAGTGTAGGATTTGGGTCCCAGGGGGGGAACACTGAAGCTTTCTTT. Its translation is CAWSVGFGSQGGNTEAFF.

The J gene is TRBJ2-7, the V gene TRBV28, with 7 positions matching TRBD2. Germline CDR1 and CDR2: MDHEN and SYDVKM. The CDR3 has 14 amino acids. The V segment lost 7 bases and the J segment 2 bases; nucleotides outside the gene matches: 8. The CDR3 DNA is TGTGCCAGCAATCCGGCGGGGGAGGCCTACGAGCAGTACTTC. This translates into CASNPAGEAYEQYF.

The V and J genes are TRBV30 and TRBJ2-3, with 9 bases that match TRBD2. V gave up 1 base and J gave up 3 bases; unmatched junction bases: 5. CDR3 length: 15 residues. Germline CDR1 GTSNPN, CDR2 SVGIG (reference sequence). This chain's CDR3 is CAWSAIAGVTDTQYF. As DNA, the CDR3 is TGTGCCTGGAGTGCGATAGCGGGAGTGACAGATACGCAGTATTTT.

The CDR3 loop is CASSYSDRDYEQYF. In nucleotides, the CDR3 is TGTGCCAGCAGTTACTCTGACAGGGACTACGAGCAGTACTTC. The chain recombines TRBV6-5 with TRBJ2-7; 7 nucleotides match TRBD1. V lost 0 bases, J lost 3 bases, and 2 bases stayed unmatched. The CDR3 has 14 residues. The germline V gene has CDR1 MNHEY and CDR2 SVGAGI.

The chain recombines TRBV27 with TRBJ2-1; tentatively, D is TRBD2 (6 bases). V lost 0 bases to trimming and J lost 7 bases, with 16 bases between them. This CDR3 comprises 16 residues. CDR1 MNHEY and CDR2 SMNVEV come from the germline V gene (reference sequence). CDR3 loop: CASSLSHPSAGNEQFF. The CDR3 DNA follows: TGTGCCAGCAGTTTATCGCATCCGTCGGCGGGGAATGAGCAGTTCTTC.

This chain uses TRBV28 with TRBJ1-2; the D is unclear. This CDR3 has 13 residues. Germline CDR1 and CDR2: MDHEN and SYDVKM. Trimming took 2 bases from V and 6 from J, leaving 10 bases between them. CDR3 sequence (DNA): TGTGCCAGCAGTTTACTTCGGGGAGATGGCTACACCTTC. Translation: CASSLLRGDGYTF.

The CDR3 here is CASSLSGGEQYF. CDR3 in DNA: TGCGCCAGCAGCTTATCCGGGGGGGAGCAGTACTTC. This chain uses TRBV5-1 with TRBJ2-7; TRBD2 matches 7 bases. Germline values: CDR1 SGHRS, CDR2 YFSETQ. The CDR3 is 12 residues long. Trimming took 2 bases from V and 7 from J; bases not matched to a gene: 3.

The chain uses TRBV6-6 and TRBJ1-4, with TRBD1 matching over 9 bases. V was clipped by 3 bases and J by 10 bases; unmatched bases: 6. The CDR3 sequence is 14 residues long. Germline V gene data show CDR1 as MNHNY and CDR2 as SVGAGI (reference sequence). CDR3 residues: CASSYRDRVGKLFF. The CDR3 DNA follows: TGTGCCAGCAGTTATAGGGACAGGGTTGGAAAACTGTTTTTT.

The CDR3 region has the DNA TGTGCCAGCAGTTACCGGACAGGCGCCTATGGCTACACCTTC. It is translated as CASSYRTGAYGYTF. This chain uses TRBV6-5 with TRBJ1-2, with 7 bases identical to TRBD1. Per the germline V gene, CDR1 is MNHEY and CDR2 is SVGAGI. The ends lost 2 bases at V and 4 bases at J; junction bases unmatched: 4. The length of the CDR3 is 14 residues.

This clone showed up just a few times. The V call is TRBV25-1, the J call TRBJ1-2; D not resolved. The CDR3 is 14 amino acids. Germline V CDR1 and CDR2: MGHDK, SYGVNS. V was pared by 7 bases and J by 6 bases, with 18 bases between. The CDR3 nucleotides are TGTGCCAGCACCCCTTCCGGGTGGCAGCATGGCTACACCTTC. Its protein is CASTPSGWQHGYTF.

The DNA for the CDR3 is TGTGCCAGCAGCCAAGATCGGGGATGGGGCACTGAAGCTTTCTTT. It yields the protein CASSQDRGWGTEAFF. The chain joins TRBV4-2 to TRBJ1-1; D gene ambiguous. Trimming removed 0 bases at V and 4 bases at J, with 12 bases between. The CDR3 is 15 amino acids. CDR1 is LGHNA, CDR2 YNFKEQ, per germline.

The chain joins TRBV11-3 to TRBJ2-2; D is perhaps TRBD1 (5 bases). The germline V gene encodes CDR1 SGHNT and CDR2 YENEEA. The CDR3 is made up of 14 amino acids. The V end was cut by 6 bases, the J end by 2 bases, with 10 bases between. The CDR3 loop is CASSQGVNTGELFF. The CDR3 nucleotides are TGTGCCAGCAGTCAAGGGGTAAACACCGGGGAGCTGTTTTTT.

The chain uses TRBV15 and TRBJ1-4, with TRBD1 matching over 12 bases. Germline values: CDR1 LNHNV, CDR2 YYDKDF (reference sequence). This CDR3 region has 18 residues. The V gene end was trimmed by 2 bases and the J gene end by 8 bases; junction bases not matched to a gene: 12. CDR3: CATSRLGTGGGSGEKLFF. In nucleotides, the CDR3 is TGTGCCACCAGCAGACTTGGGACAGGGGGCGGATCAGGCGAAAAACTGTTTTTT.

This clone was observed a handful of times. The gene calls are TRBV30 and TRBJ1-5; maybe TRBD1 (5 bases). CDR1 and CDR2 from the germline V gene are GTSNPN and SVGIG (reference sequence). The CDR3 loop spans 13 amino acids. V gave up 8 bases and J gave up 6 bases, with 17 bases separating them. The CDR3 DNA reads as TGTGCCGCCTCGCCGGGGGAGGGTCAGCCCCAGCATTTT. It specifies CAASPGEGQPQHF.

This chain uses TRBV19 with TRBJ1-2; D unresolved. The V end lost 5 bases, the J end lost 4 bases, and 17 bases lay between the germline ends. Germline V CDR1 and CDR2: LNHDA, SQIVND (reference sequence). The CDR3 spans 15 residues. CDR3 in DNA: TGTGCCAGTAGTTCCCAAAGCTCAGCGTCCTATGGCTACACCTTC. Its protein is CASSSQSSASYGYTF.

The chain uses TRBV5-1 and TRBJ2-7; D is possibly TRBD1 (5 bases). The CDR3 is made up of 15 amino acids. Trimming pared 5 bases from V and 5 bases from J, leaving 20 bases between. Germline assignment: CDR1 SGHRS and CDR2 YFSETQ. The CDR3 reads CASSPQGGEVHEQYF. The CDR3 coding sequence is TGCGCCAGCAGTCCCCAGGGCGGCGAGGTCCACGAGCAGTACTTC.

The chain recombines TRBV30 with TRBJ2-7; 7 nucleotides match TRBD1. The V gene's germline CDR1 is GTSNPN and CDR2 SVGIG (reference sequence). V dropped 4 bases and J dropped 4; count of bases not matched to a gene: 4. This CDR3 is 12 amino acids long. The CDR3 sequence: CAWTRGRYEQYF. As DNA, the CDR3 is TGTGCCTGGACGAGGGGGCGGTACGAGCAGTACTTC.

The table lists this clone with a few counts. This chain's CDR3 is CASSSEIGREETQYF. The CDR3 region has the DNA TGTGCCAGCAGCTCGGAGATCGGGAGGGAAGAGACCCAGTACTTC. The chain employs TRBV7-6 and TRBJ2-5; 8 nucleotides match TRBD2. J lost 3 bases, V lost 4 bases, and 7 bases had no gene match. This CDR3 comprises 15 residues. Germline V lookup: CDR1 SGHVS, CDR2 FNYEAQ.

This clone occurred a few times. The V call is TRBV5-1, the J call TRBJ2-1, with 14 bases that match TRBD2. After removal of 4 bases from V and 0 bases from J, the junction contained 6 bases not matched to a gene. CDR1 is SGHRS, CDR2 YFSETQ, per germline. The length of the CDR3 is 18 residues. CDR3 amino acids: CASSPGLAGEISYNEQFF. DNA of the CDR3: TGCGCCAGCAGCCCGGGACTAGCGGGAGAAATCTCCTACAATGAGCAGTTCTTC.

This clone was seen more than once but under ten times. Here the CDR3 reads CAWNNRGLEYGYTF. CDR3 nucleotides: TGTGCCTGGAATAACAGGGGGCTGGAATATGGCTACACCTTC. V usage is TRBV30 and J usage is TRBJ1-2, with TRBD1 identical over 9 bases. The CDR3 runs 14 residues. Looked up from germline, CDR1 is GTSNPN and CDR2 is SVGIG (reference sequence). V lost 4 bases, J lost 5 bases, and 8 bases stayed unmatched.

The V gene is TRBV4-1, the J gene TRBJ2-7, with 9 bases aligning to TRBD1. CDR1 is MGHRA, CDR2 YSYEKL, per germline. J was trimmed by 5 bases and V by 1 base; bases with no gene match: 12. CDR3 length: 17 amino acids. In DNA form, the CDR3 reads TGCGCCAGCAGCCAAGGGAGGATCGGGACAGGGTACCACGAGCAGTACTTC. This encodes CASSQGRIGTGYHEQYF.